The TCR beta chain described here comes from a study of blood T cell repertoires in COVID-19. Study-wide background: The United States, Italy and Spain supplied acute and convalescent COVID-19 samples. PBMCs, B-cell-depleted T cells, or T cells provided the cDNA or gDNA that made up the material.

Only in-frame clones appear in the TCRdb table, and some are missing; sequencing was by immunoSEQ multiplex PCR. The sample gives about 150,000 clones, 75% to 85% of which show up once; 7.5% to 9.5% is in the top ten. With 3 bases removed from V and 7 bases from J, the gap between germline ends came to 11 bases. Germline CDR1 is LNHDA and CDR2 is SQIVND (reference sequence). This CDR3 is 13 amino acids long. The receptor comes from a human donor with acute or convalescent COVID-19. The donor label of this sample is uncertain. The rearrangement links TRBV19 to TRBJ2-3; D ambiguous. Sequenced material: peripheral blood. CDR3 bases: TGTGCCAGTAGTATCGGCGGCAGAAATACGCAGTATTTT. Translating gives CASSIGGRNTQYF.